This TCR beta chain was obtained from a study of blood T cells in healthy people across ages (dated by TCRdb to between 2014 and 2016). With regard to the full study: Template switching captured roughly one uniquely barcoded TCR beta cDNA molecule per two T cells in model experiments. The study measured age-related changes in TCR beta repertoire diversity using deep sequencing normalized with unique cDNA molecular identifiers. Two additional independent replicas of 1 million unique cDNA reads from the same blood draw were analyzed for two donors (one aged 18 to 30 and one aged 80 or older). To avoid experimental bias, donors of different ages were distributed randomly across sequencing lanes. Four age groups were formed from the donors: young (average about 17 years), middle-aged (more than 35), aged (62) and long-lived (about 80).

Donors were a few dozen systemically healthy Caucasian individuals from Russia aged roughly 6 to 90 years. Roughly 9 milliliters of peripheral blood were drawn from each donor into EDTA-treated Vacutainer tubes. Ficoll-Paque density-gradient centrifugation was used to isolate PBMCs, with at least 6.5 million per sample. Total RNA, at least 6 micrograms per sample, was extracted from PBMCs with Trizol reagent. The percentages of naive CD45RAhigh/CD27high T cells were determined by flow cytometry on a PBMC aliquot from every donor. This clonotype was observed a few times. The target of this receptor is not known. It has no much larger one-base neighbor in the sample; base qualities were not kept. CDR1 is given as SGHRS and CDR2 as YFSETQ, both from the germline V gene. The CDR3 contains 13 residues, cysteine and phenylalanine counted. Solely the CDR3 DNA is kept, with 39 bases framed from the first base. V and J lose 4 bases and 1 base, and a span of 6 bases separates them.

The method behind the library was 5' RACE. Sequencing instrument: Illumina HiSeq 2500. A second PCR of roughly 7 to 12 cycles was run with a J-beta primer mix and a sample-barcoded 5' primer. A unique molecular identifier was introduced onto each TCR beta cDNA molecule by a template-switch 5' adaptor carrying 12 random nucleotides. At least 2.5 million CDR3-containing paired-end reads were obtained from each sample. First-strand cDNA was synthesized from all RNA with the Mint cDNA synthesis kit, primed by a TRBC-specific oligonucleotide. Following uracil-DNA glycosylase treatment, a first 18-cycle PCR with universal primers M1SS and BC2_uni_R was performed on all cDNA. In the source study's methods: For normalization, 1 million high-quality reads, each with a distinct molecular identifier, were randomly selected from each sample. Instead of being binned into consensus sequences, reads with shared molecular identifiers were discarded. MiTCR, run with a Q25 quality threshold and the strictest error-elimination algorithm, handled CDR3 identification, clonotype clustering and error correction. A nonparametric unseen species model with Euler transformation was used to estimate a lower bound on total TCR beta diversity. TCRdb redid the processing of the public reads, applying fastp at Q25 and MiXCR, and retained in-frame beta chains. Every CDR3 protein is listed once, alongside the most common genes and DNA of its rows. TCRdb, not the original authors, processed these V and J calls. Across this sample there are 790,000 or so distinct CDR3 sequences, with roughly 56% seen only once. The top ten clones comprise roughly 24% of the sample.

Points the paper makes about the study in general: A strong correlation was found between observed TCR beta diversity and the percentage of naive T cells measured by flow cytometry. Compared with the aged group, more naive CD4+ T cells, fewer expanded clones and increased TCR diversity were shown by the long-lived group, suggesting age selection. Total diversity estimates from one million sequenced T cells were considered lower bounds and underestimates. Donor CMV infection status was unknown, potentially confounding age-related changes in expanded clonotypes. Observed TCR beta diversity per million T cells fell roughly linearly with age, and a significant reduction was already apparent by age roughly 41. Bulk unsorted PBMC profiling prevented conclusive comparison of naive and antigen-experienced compartments.

This clonotype originated in a man aged 40-49 years in good health. The sequenced sample consisted of blood. This sequence uses TRBV5-1 and TRBJ2-1; the D gene lacks a confident call. The nucleotide sequence reads as follows: TGCGCCAGCAGCCGAATTTCCTACAATGAGCAGTTCTTC. It codes for CASSRISYNEQFF. Beyond the CDR3, the reference TRBV5-1 and TRBJ2-1 genes provide the residues; the full variable domain reads: KAGVTQTPRYLIKTRGQQVTLSCSPISGHRSVSWYQQTPGQGLQFLFEYFSETQRNKGNFPGRFSGRQFSNSRSEMNVSTLELGDSALYLCASSRISYNEQFFGPGTRLTVL.